This T cell receptor (beta chain) appears in the sequencing data of a study of T-cell reconstitution after alpha-beta-depleted transplantation in children. This clonotype was detected only a few times. The library targeted TCRbeta and was prepared with unique molecular identifiers. MiXCR, run by TCRdb on the PCR reads, gives a single entry per CDR3 protein. Among 250,000 to 300,000 distinct CDR3 sequences listed, 9.5% to 10% were seen once. V gave up 1 base and J gave up 7 bases; unmatched junction bases: 5. Germline V gene data show CDR1 as SNHLY and CDR2 as FYNNEI. The CDR3 extends over 16 amino acids.

This sequence joins TRBV2 and TRBJ2-1, with 12 bases identical to TRBD1. The sequencing here drew on PBMCs from the stem cell graft donor, taken from the stem cell graft. This TCR was recovered from a human donor who donated a stem cell graft to a child with SCID. The CDR3 DNA reads TGTGCCAGCAGTGAAGACGGGACAGGGGGCTTGAATGAGCAGTTCTTC. Its protein is CASSEDGTGGLNEQFF. The full variable domain, its missing parts supplied by reference TRBV2 and TRBJ2-1, is EPEVTQTPSHQVTQMGQEVILRCVPISNHLYFYWYRQILGQKVEFLVSFYNNEISEKSEIFDDQFSVERPDGSNFTLKIRSTKLEDSAMYFCASSEDGTGGLNEQFFGPGTRLTVL.